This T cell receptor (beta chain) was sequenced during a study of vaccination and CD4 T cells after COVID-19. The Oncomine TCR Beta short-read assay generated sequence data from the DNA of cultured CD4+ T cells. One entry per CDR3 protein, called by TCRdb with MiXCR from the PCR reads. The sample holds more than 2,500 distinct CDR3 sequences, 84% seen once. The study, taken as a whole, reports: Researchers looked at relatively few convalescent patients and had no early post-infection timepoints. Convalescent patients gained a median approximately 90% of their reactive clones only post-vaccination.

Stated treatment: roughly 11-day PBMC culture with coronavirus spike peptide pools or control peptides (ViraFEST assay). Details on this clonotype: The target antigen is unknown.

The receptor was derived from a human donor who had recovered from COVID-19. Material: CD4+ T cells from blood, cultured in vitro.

This CDR3 is CASSLNRVGQPQHF. For the CDR3, the DNA is TGTGCCAGCAGTTTAAACCGGGTGGGTCAGCCCCAGCATTTT. The chain combines TRBV27 with TRBJ1-5; D uncertain. Trimming took off 2 bases at V and 6 bases at J, with 11 bases between the two ends. This CDR3 is built from 14 residues. Per the germline V gene, CDR1 is MNHEY and CDR2 is SMNVEV (reference sequence).